One sample yielded the 6 T cell receptor beta chains listed below, sequenced in a study of T cell responses to AZD1222 COVID-19 vaccine. Sequenced by immunoSEQ multiplex PCR; TCRdb stores in-frame clones only, minus some. In the table there are 75,000 to 100,000 clones, about 91% of which are singletons. Sequenced here: peripheral blood, sampled on day 0 of MenACWY control vaccination. These receptors all stem from an adult in good health.

The chain joins TRBV5-1 to TRBJ1-5; the D is unclear. The CDR3 contains 13 residues. Per the germline V gene, CDR1 is SGHRS and CDR2 is YFSETQ. Deletions cut 0 bases from V and 4 bases from J, with 5 bases between. The CDR3 loop reads CASSLEPNQPQHF. CDR3 nucleotide sequence: TGCGCCAGCAGCTTGGAGCCGAATCAGCCCCAGCATTTT.

The chain has TRBV19 and TRBJ2-3; 8 bases match TRBD2. The V and J ends lost 9 bases and 3 bases, in that order; junction bases with no gene match: 11. Germline CDR1 LNHDA, CDR2 SQIVND (reference sequence). The CDR3 extends over 15 amino acids. CDR3 region: CASLPRRGATDTQYF. The CDR3 DNA is TGTGCCAGCCTCCCGCGGCGGGGGGCTACAGATACGCAGTATTTT.

This clone was observed a few times. The CDR3 sequence: CASSRAARGDEKLFF. CDR3 DNA sequence: TGCGCCAGCAGCCGTGCAGCCAGGGGCGATGAAAAACTGTTTTTT. The chain has TRBV4-3 and TRBJ1-4; tentative D call: TRBD1 (6 bases). Germline V gene data show CDR1 as LGHNA and CDR2 as YSLEER. V was cut by 4 bases and J by 6 bases, with 15 bases left in between. The CDR3 spans 15 residues.

The DNA for the CDR3 is TGTGCCAGCAGTGATACTAGCGGGGGGGGCACAGATACGCAGTATTTT. Translation gives CASSDTSGGGTDTQYF. The chain employs TRBV6-4 and TRBJ2-3, with TRBD2 matching 13 bases. The CDR3 has 16 residues. The J segment lost 1 base and the V segment lost 3 bases, leaving 1 base of the junction unmatched. Germline V CDR1 and CDR2: MRHNA, SNTAGT.

The chain is built from TRBV30 and TRBJ1-6; maybe TRBD1 (5 bases). V was pared by 0 bases and J by 6 bases, with 9 bases between. CDR3 length: 14 residues. The germline gives CDR1 GTSNPN, CDR2 SVGIG (reference sequence). CDR3 DNA: TGTGCCTGGAGTGTGGGAGGGGTTAATTCACCCCTCCACTTT. Amino acids: CAWSVGGVNSPLHF.

The rearrangement uses TRBV7-8 and TRBJ2-1; D is perhaps TRBD1 (7 bases). V was clipped by 1 base and J by 0 bases, with 16 bases between them. The CDR3 has 18 amino acids. Germline V gene sequence: CDR1 SGHVS, CDR2 FQNEAQ. The CDR3: CASSLEGGGASSYNEQFF. The DNA of the CDR3 is TGTGCCAGCAGCTTAGAAGGGGGCGGGGCTAGCTCCTACAATGAGCAGTTCTTC.